The rows below give T cell receptor beta chains drawn from one sample of a study of blood T cell repertoires in COVID-19. TCRdb keeps only in-frame clones here, not all; method: immunoSEQ multiplex PCR. The data show under 450,000 clones, more than 85% seen once. Sequencing was carried out using PBMCs or T cells enriched from blood (not recorded which). These receptors originate from a woman between 40 and 55 years old who had been exposed to COVID-19. Both conserved end residues are part of each CDR3. Size values are once, few and many counts, or a class for expanded clones, and some rows have none.

clone size,V gene,CDR3 protein
NA,TRBV19,CASSTSGVPNYGYTF
NA,TRBV12-3/TRBV12-4,CASSLIRETQYF
NA,TRBV29-1,CSGTGKNEKLFF
once,TRBV4-3,CASSQDSGYEQYF
NA,TRBV27,CASSLLSGGPGYTF
NA,TRBV11-3,CASSQTRPSGGAVSYEQYF
NA,TRBV6-2/TRBV6-3,CASSSASPQETQYF
NA,TRBV5-1,CASSFSAGVNTGELFF
once,TRBV29-1,CSVTREGYGYTF
NA,TRBV6-5,CASSYSTGDGYTF
few,TRBV2,CASSWRYNEQFF
NA,TRBV24-1,CATSDPERGYNEQFF
NA,TRBV7-6,CASSLGDEAFF
NA,TRBV5-1,CASTSGTSGYNEQFF
NA,TRBV5-4,CASSLATGASMKLYF
NA,TRBV27,CASSNLDRSQAFF
NA,TRBV24-1,CATSAGGSSYNEQFF
NA,TRBV9,CASSAGQGSSYNSPLHF
few,TRBV9,CASSWATSRQETQYF
NA,TRBV2,CASSGQAFSYNEQFF
NA,TRBV3-1/TRBV3-2,CAKGQPWSEQYF
NA,TRBV7-2,CASSPGGLGNQPQHF
NA,TRBV11-2,CASSKQGAAGANVLTF
NA,TRBV7-2,CASSPSAGAVGGGEQYF
NA,TRBV19,CASSIDQGTGRFSNQPQHF
NA,TRBV24-1,CATGQGATSGANVLTF
NA,TRBV27,CASSPGTGVDQPQHF
NA,TRBV21-1,CASSKEGLAGVPTTDTQYF
NA,TRBV3-1/TRBV3-2,CASSPFGGASYGYTF
NA,TRBV6-5,CASSPTGGAEAFF
NA,TRBV30,CAWSPAGDYEQYF
NA,TRBV19,CASSLRTSGKGEQFF
NA,TRBV5-5,CASSPTGVTEAFF
NA,TRBV6-5,CASSTGGGGAFF
NA,TRBV13,CASSLVSGEQYF
NA,TRBV19,CASSTGHSTLQGYTF
NA,TRBV5-1,CASSLQGNYGYTF
NA,TRBV7-2,CASSRQGSYTIYF
NA,TRBV7-2,CASSLRSGVDEQFF
NA,TRBV5-1,CASRPTTSGITDTQYF
NA,TRBV5-1,CASSGGKDRVNYGYTF
NA,TRBV7-8,CASSLKGGGGADTQYF
NA,TRBV18,CASSPPGNYGYTF
NA,TRBV25-1,CASSSVLYEQYF
NA,TRBV7-9,CASSPGTGRRGRGTEAFF
NA,TRBV7-9,CASSPPAGSGANVLTF
NA,TRBV9,CASSVLPLSGGPSGEQYF
NA,TRBV21-1,CASSPGASGHQPQHF
NA,TRBV13,CASSPRETGIDTEAFF
NA,TRBV9,CASSVGQMDEQFF
once,TRBV3-1/TRBV3-2,CASRPTGLYGYTF
NA,TRBV24-1,CATSDPLSIPDTQYF
NA,TRBV30,CAWHPQGQGSFNYGYTF
NA,TRBV19,CASTSLSTGNYGYTF
NA,TRBV11-3,CASSLTSLGATYEQYF
NA,TRBV10-3,CAISDSGQAKSGYTF
NA,TRBV12-3/TRBV12-4,CASSLLDTEAFF
NA,TRBV9,CASSSGLAGVYNEQFF
once,TRBV12-3/TRBV12-4,CASSFQIQYEQYF
NA,TRBV13,CASSSRATNEKLFF